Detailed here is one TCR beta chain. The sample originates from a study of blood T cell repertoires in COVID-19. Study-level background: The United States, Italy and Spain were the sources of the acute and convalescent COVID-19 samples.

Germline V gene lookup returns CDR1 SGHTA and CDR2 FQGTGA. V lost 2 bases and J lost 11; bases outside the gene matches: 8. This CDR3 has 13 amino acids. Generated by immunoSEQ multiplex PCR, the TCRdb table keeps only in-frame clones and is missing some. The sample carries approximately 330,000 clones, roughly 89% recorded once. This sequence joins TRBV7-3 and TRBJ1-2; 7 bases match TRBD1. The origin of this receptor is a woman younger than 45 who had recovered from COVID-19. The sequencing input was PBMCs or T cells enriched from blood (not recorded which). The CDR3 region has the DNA TGTGCCAGCAGCTTAGACCGGGACAGCGAGTACACCTTC. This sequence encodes CASSLDRDSEYTF.